This T cell receptor beta chain was sequenced in a study of regulatory T cells in long-lasting Graves disease. Germline V lookup: CDR1 MNHEY, CDR2 SVGAGI. Trimming pared 0 bases from V and 0 bases from J, leaving 10 bases between. This CDR3 is built from 16 residues. Regarding time point: newly diagnosed GD, antithyroid drugs for less than 3 months. Making the TCR library involved RNA that had been extracted from PBMCs. Libraries of TCR beta came from iRepertoire HTBI primers plus Arm-PCR of CDR3 regions. TCRdb analysed the multiplex PCR reads with MiXCR anew, one entry per CDR3 protein. The repertoire holds about 450,000 distinct CDR3 sequences, with less than 20% as singletons. The sample holds many counts of this clonotype. This sample also appeared in a second study, on T cells in Graves' hyperthyroidism and ophthalmopathy. Per that study: HTBI primers were employed in a first-round RT-PCR of the TCR CDR3. Within blood appeared most thyroid clonotypes that had expanded above 0.001.

The chain combines TRBV6-5 with TRBJ2-3, with D unresolved. Sequencing used peripheral blood mononuclear cells (PBMCs), obtained at new diagnosis, from a patient treated with antithyroid drugs. The origin of this receptor is a woman under 40 with Graves disease. DNA of the CDR3: TGTGCCAGCAGTTACTCGTACAGCCCTAGCACAGATACGCAGTATTTT. Amino acids: CASSYSYSPSTDTQYF.